The 17 T cell receptor beta chains presented below share a single source sample, sequenced in a study of shared clonotypes between healthy human individuals. Sequenced by immunoSEQ multiplex PCR; TCRdb stores in-frame clones only, minus some. The table has nearly 600,000 clones, roughly 95% seen once. Naive CD8 cells comprised CD45RO-negative, CCR7-positively selected cells, excluding terminally differentiated effector memory CD45RA+ cells. The sample taken for sequencing was naive CD8+ T cells sorted from blood. The receptor set was obtained from a woman aged 25 to 39 in good health.

This chain joins TRBV28 and TRBJ2-7; tentatively, D is TRBD1 or TRBD2 (5 bases each). Germline V gene data show CDR1 as MDHEN and CDR2 as SYDVKM. This CDR3 contains 13 residues. Trimming pared 5 bases from V and 2 bases from J, leaving 10 bases between. The CDR3 DNA sequence: TGTGCCAGCAGTGCGGTGGGGGCCTACGAGCAGTACTTC. It codes for CASSAVGAYEQYF.

This chain joins TRBV27 and TRBJ2-1; TRBD2 matches at 12 bases. The CDR3 contains 16 residues. CDR1 is MNHEY and CDR2 is SMNVEV in the germline V gene (reference sequence). Germline trimming cut 6 bases from V and 7 bases from J; bases unmatched to any gene: 10. CDR3 sequence reads: CASSRTSGMPANEQFF. For the CDR3, the DNA is TGTGCCAGCAGCCGGACTAGCGGGATGCCGGCAAATGAGCAGTTCTTC.

The gene calls are TRBV11-2 and TRBJ2-7; the D is unclear. The CDR3 contains 14 residues. The germline V and J ends were trimmed by 1 base and 4 bases, with 11 bases remaining between them. Germline CDR1 SGHAT, CDR2 FQNNGV. CDR3 nucleotides: TGTGCCAGCAGCTTAGCAACATACCGATACGAGCAGTACTTC. Encoded protein: CASSLATYRYEQYF.

This chain uses TRBV19 with TRBJ2-7; TRBD1 agrees at 9 bases. Germline-derived CDR1 and CDR2 are LNHDA and SQIVND (reference sequence). This CDR3 contains 15 residues. After removal of 5 bases from V and 2 bases from J, the junction contained 7 bases not matched to a gene. CDR3 protein: CASSPGTGTAYEQYF. CDR3 nucleotide sequence: TGTGCCAGTAGTCCGGGGACAGGGACAGCCTACGAGCAGTACTTC. The full variable domain, its missing parts supplied by reference TRBV19 and TRBJ2-7, is DGGITQSPKYLFRKEGQNVTLSCEQNLNHDAMYWYRQDPGQGLRLIYYSQIVNDFQKGDIAEGYSVSREKKESFPLTVTSAQKNPTAFYLCASSPGTGTAYEQYFGPGTRLTVT.

The chain combines TRBV6-1 with TRBJ1-1; D remains ambiguous. Germline values: CDR1 MNHNS, CDR2 SASEGT. V gave up 6 bases and J gave up 4 bases, with 9 bases separating them. This CDR3 comprises 12 residues. CDR3: CASRSRLTEAFF. CDR3 coding DNA: TGTGCCAGCAGATCCAGGCTCACTGAAGCTTTCTTT.

The V call is TRBV2, the J call TRBJ2-3; 10 bases map to TRBD2. The CDR3 sequence is 18 residues long. Trimming removed 0 bases from V and 6 bases from J; junction bases left unmatched: 12. Germline V lookup: CDR1 SNHLY, CDR2 FYNNEI. DNA of the CDR3: TGTGCCAGCAGTGAAGCGCCTCTAGCGGGAGAAGATCGGGATACGCAGTATTTT. Amino acid sequence: CASSEAPLAGEDRDTQYF.

J is TRBJ2-1 and V is TRBV27; 8 nucleotides align to TRBD1. CDR3 length: 16 amino acids. The V segment lost 5 bases and the J segment 0 bases; nucleotides outside the gene matches: 6. Germline V CDR1 and CDR2: MNHEY, SMNVEV (reference sequence). In DNA form, the CDR3 reads TGTGCCAGCAGTCCCAGGACAGGGAGCTCCTACAATGAGCAGTTCTTC. It codes for CASSPRTGSSYNEQFF.

The CDR3 DNA reads as TGCGCCAGCAGCTTGGCCCCACGTCTAGTCGATGAGCAGTTCTTC. Its protein is CASSLAPRLVDEQFF. This sequence joins TRBV5-1 and TRBJ2-1; no clear D gene. The CDR3 length is 15 residues. Trimming left V 0 bases short and J 8 bases short, with 15 bases between. Germline V lookup: CDR1 SGHRS, CDR2 YFSETQ.

The genes are TRBV2 and TRBJ2-5; perhaps TRBD2 as D (6 bases). CDR1 is SNHLY and CDR2 is FYNNEI in the germline V gene. Trimming pared 10 bases from V and 4 bases from J, leaving 22 bases between. CDR3 length equals 15 residues. CDR3: CAILQVLFGGETQYF. Written as DNA, the CDR3 is TGTGCCATACTACAGGTTTTGTTCGGGGGAGAGACCCAGTACTTC.

The chain couples TRBV28 to TRBJ2-5; TRBD1 matches at 8 bases. The trim removed 6 bases at V and 3 bases at J, leaving 12 bases unmatched. There are 16 residues in the CDR3. CDR1 and CDR2 from the germline V gene are MDHEN and SYDVKM. CDR3 DNA: TGTGCCAGCAGATTGGGGCTCAGGGGGCTGGAAGAGACCCAGTACTTC. Its protein product is CASRLGLRGLEETQYF.

Comment on this clone: The same CDR3 also results from other DNA sequences found in this sample. V usage is TRBV19 and J usage is TRBJ2-5, with 7 bases that match TRBD2. V dropped 1 base and J dropped 1; count of bases not matched to a gene: 3. The germline V gene encodes CDR1 LNHDA and CDR2 SQIVND (reference sequence). CDR3 length: 15 residues. The CDR3 sequence: CASSIGGGIQETQYF. For the CDR3, the DNA is TGTGCCAGTAGTATAGGGGGAGGGATCCAAGAGACCCAGTACTTC. Full variable domain (missing parts from reference TRBV19 and TRBJ2-5): DGGITQSPKYLFRKEGQNVTLSCEQNLNHDAMYWYRQDPGQGLRLIYYSQIVNDFQKGDIAEGYSVSREKKESFPLTVTSAQKNPTAFYLCASSIGGGIQETQYFGPGTRLLVL.

This chain links TRBV5-6 with TRBJ2-1, with D perhaps TRBD2 (5 bases). V lost 3 bases and J 8 bases, leaving 9 bases between the germline ends. The CDR3 length is 12 residues. Germline V gene sequence: CDR1 SGHDT, CDR2 YYEEEE. This CDR3 reads CASSYGGYEQFF. The CDR3 DNA follows: TGTGCCAGCAGCTATGGAGGCTATGAGCAGTTCTTC.

The chain uses TRBV7-9 and TRBJ1-2; D uncertain. Trimming removed 3 bases at V and 4 bases at J, with 12 bases between. Germline assignment: CDR1 SEHNR and CDR2 FQNEAQ (reference sequence). This CDR3 has 14 residues. CDR3 amino acids: CASSFTGHFYGYTF. In DNA form, the CDR3 reads TGTGCCAGCAGCTTTACGGGTCATTTCTATGGCTACACCTTC. Full variable domain (remainder filled in from reference TRBV7-9 and TRBJ1-2): DTGVSQNPRHKITKRGQNVTFRCDPISEHNRLYWYRQTLGQGPEFLTYFQNEAQLEKSRLLSDRFSAERPKGSFSTLEIQRTEQGDSAMYLCASSFTGHFYGYTFGSGTRLTVV.

V usage is TRBV19 and J usage is TRBJ2-7, with TRBD1 identical over 9 bases. J gave up 5 bases and V 5 bases, and 13 bases lay outside the gene matches. CDR1 and CDR2 from the germline V gene are LNHDA and SQIVND (reference sequence). The CDR3 is 16 amino acids. The CDR3 sequence: CASSPGTGTLFHEQYF. In DNA, the CDR3 is TGTGCCAGTAGTCCCGGGACAGGGACGTTATTCCACGAGCAGTACTTC. Supplemented by reference TRBV19 and TRBJ2-7, the full variable domain reads DGGITQSPKYLFRKEGQNVTLSCEQNLNHDAMYWYRQDPGQGLRLIYYSQIVNDFQKGDIAEGYSVSREKKESFPLTVTSAQKNPTAFYLCASSPGTGTLFHEQYFGPGTRLTVT.

The chain recombines TRBV5-6 with TRBJ2-7; D might be TRBD2 (6 bases). V lost 2 bases and J lost 2, with 11 bases in between. CDR3 length: 14 residues. The germline V gene encodes CDR1 SGHDT and CDR2 YYEEEE. CDR3 bases: TGTGCCAGCAGCTTCCTAGCGTCGACCTACGAGCAGTACTTC. Its protein is CASSFLASTYEQYF.

The gene calls are TRBV29-1 and TRBJ2-2, with TRBD2 identical over 7 bases. The CDR3 contains 15 residues. The germline CDR1 and CDR2 sequences are SQVTM and ANQGSEA. Trimming cost V 6 bases and J 6 bases; bases outside gene matches: 13. DNA for the CDR3: TGCAGCGTGCGGGAGTTAGCGGGTACGGCCGGGGAGCTGTTTTTT. It specifies CSVRELAGTAGELFF.

This chain joins TRBV7-6 and TRBJ2-4; 7 bases are shared with TRBD1. Germline-derived CDR1 and CDR2 are SGHVS and FNYEAQ. The CDR3 length is 16 residues. Germline trimming cut 6 bases from V and 7 bases from J; bases unmatched to any gene: 15. The CDR3 DNA sequence: TGTGCCAGCAGGAAGAGGGGGCGCCCCGCTGAGAACATTCAGTACTTC. This gives the protein CASRKRGRPAENIQYF.